This T cell receptor (beta chain) was found in a study of human T cells and chemical hapten exposure. As for the study in general: Patch testing was performed with 0.01% DPC on the upper back, with reading at 6 days. Study-level results: Healthy people's immune response may differ from that of the donors, who had alopecia.

TCRdb called the RACE reads again in MiXCR, with one record for every CDR3 protein. The sample shows around 120,000 distinct CDR3 sequences, approximately 13% of them seen only once. Time point specified: pre-sensitization, week 0. Treatment in this sample: therapeutic diphenylcyclopropenone sensitization with weekly scalp DPC. Germline V lookup: CDR1 SGHRS, CDR2 YFSETQ. The CDR3 is 15 residues long. V lost 0 bases and J 1 base, leaving 7 bases between the germline ends. This clonotype showed up many times. Its antigen is currently unknown. The rearrangement joins TRBV5-1 to TRBJ2-2; D ambiguous. The input for sequencing was whole blood, taken in connection with sensitization to the hapten diphenylcyclopropenone (DPC). This receptor was taken from a woman under 30 with alopecia areata. Some clones in this sample may be carry-over from other donors' samples. For the CDR3, the DNA is TGCGCCAGCAGCTTGGCGGCGGTGAACACCGGGGAGCTGTTTTTT. Its translation: CASSLAAVNTGELFF. The variable domain in full, completed from reference TRBV5-1 and TRBJ2-2, reads KAGVTQTPRYLIKTRGQQVTLSCSPISGHRSVSWYQQTPGQGLQFLFEYFSETQRNKGNFPGRFSGRQFSNSRSEMNVSTLELGDSALYLCASSLAAVNTGELFFGEGSRLTVL.